These 31 T cell receptor beta chains share one sample of origin, sequenced in a study of chemoradiotherapy in HPV16-positive cancers. Data came from immunoSEQ multiplex PCR; TCRdb stores just in-frame clones and leaves some out. The sample records approximately 9,300 clones, roughly nine tenths being singletons. The specimen comprised blood, sampled from a patient who underwent chemoradiotherapy. The source is a human donor with HPV-associated anogenital cancer.

This chain uses TRBV30 with TRBJ2-7; weak D call: TRBD2 (6 bases). CDR1 and CDR2 from the germline V gene are GTSNPN and SVGIG (reference sequence). The V gene lost 2 bases and the J gene lost 0 bases, with 14 bases spanning the gap. The CDR3 covers 15 residues. The CDR3 coding sequence is TGTGCCTGGAGTTTAGCGGACACTGTCTCCTACGAGCAGTACGTC. It is translated as CAWSLADTVSYEQYV.

This clone appeared a single time. This chain uses TRBV5-4 with TRBJ1-1, with 9 bases matching TRBD1. The CDR3 covers 11 residues. V was clipped by 7 bases and J by 5 bases; unmatched bases: 0. Germline V CDR1 and CDR2: SGHNT, YYREEE (reference sequence). CDR3 nucleotides: TGTGCCAGCGGGACAGGGACTGAAGCTTTCTTT. Its protein product is CASGTGTEAFF.

The J gene is TRBJ1-2, the V gene TRBV6-5; D call uncertain. Trimming left V 6 bases short and J 6 bases short, with 14 bases between. The germline V gene has CDR1 MNHEY and CDR2 SVGAGI. This CDR3 is built from 13 residues. The CDR3 nucleotides read TGTGCCAGCAGATCCGGGAGCCCCCATGGCTACACCTTC. Amino acid sequence: CASRSGSPHGYTF.

CDR3 in DNA: TGTGCCAGCAGTTCCTCTAACGAGCAGTACGTC. As protein: CASSSSNEQYV. This chain uses TRBV6-5 with TRBJ2-7; no clear D. Trimming pared 4 bases from V and 5 bases from J, leaving 6 bases between. Germline loops: CDR1 MNHEY, CDR2 SVGAGI. The CDR3 runs 11 residues.

This sequence joins TRBV14 and TRBJ2-5; D might be TRBD2 (7 bases). Trimming removed 3 bases from V and 7 bases from J, with 12 bases in between. Per the germline V gene, CDR1 is SGHDN and CDR2 is FVKESK. This CDR3 region has 13 residues. The DNA for the CDR3 is TGTGCCAGCAGCCAGCGGGGAGGGGGGACCCAGTACTTC. Protein product: CASSQRGGGTQYF.

The chain combines TRBV5-1 with TRBJ1-1; a possible D gene is TRBD1 (6 bases). The V and J ends lost 5 bases and 3 bases respectively, with 17 bases between them. In germline, CDR1 is SGHRS, CDR2 YFSETQ. The CDR3 is made up of 15 amino acids. The CDR3 is CASRSYGGADTEAFF. Written as DNA, the CDR3 is TGCGCCAGCAGGTCATACGGGGGGGCTGACACTGAAGCTTTCTTT. Drawing the rest from reference TRBV5-1 and TRBJ1-1, the complete variable domain is KAGVTQTPRYLIKTRGQQVTLSCSPISGHRSVSWYQQTPGQGLQFLFEYFSETQRNKGNFPGRFSGRQFSNSRSEMNVSTLELGDSALYLCASRSYGGADTEAFFGQGTRLTVV.

The genes are TRBV4-2 and TRBJ2-2, with 10 bases that match TRBD1. This CDR3 is 16 amino acids long. From germline, CDR1 is LGHNA and CDR2 YNFKEQ. The trim removed 3 bases at V and 3 bases at J, leaving 4 bases unmatched. DNA of the CDR3: TGTGCCAGCAGCCATATCGGGACAGGGGACACCGGGGAGCTGTTTTTT. Translating gives CASSHIGTGDTGELFF.

V and J are TRBV5-1 and TRBJ2-7, with 7 bases that match TRBD2. The CDR3 has 14 residues. Trimming took 4 bases from V and 5 from J; bases not matched to a gene: 9. Germline loops: CDR1 SGHRS, CDR2 YFSETQ. The CDR3 spells CASSRNPGGDEQYV. The CDR3 DNA reads as TGCGCCAGCAGCAGGAATCCGGGAGGCGACGAGCAGTACGTC.

A single count supports this clone. This chain joins TRBV5-1 and TRBJ1-6, with a possible D match to TRBD1 (6 bases). This CDR3 spans 14 amino acids. Trimming cost V 3 bases and J 7 bases, with 11 bases left between them. CDR1 and CDR2 (germline): SGHRS, YFSETQ. The DNA of the CDR3 is TGCGCCAGCAGCTCCTTGGGGGCGAATTCACCCCTCCACTTT. Protein: CASSSLGANSPLHF.

This clone was detected a few times. The chain joins TRBV19 to TRBJ1-5, with 11 bases lining up with TRBD1. The CDR3 has 16 amino acids. Germline V gene sequence: CDR1 LNHDA, CDR2 SQIVND (reference sequence). V lost 4 bases and J lost 4; bases outside the gene matches: 6. The CDR3 DNA follows: TGTGCCAGTAGTAGCGGACAGGGGGCCTGGAATCAGCCCCAGCATTTT. Amino acids: CASSSGQGAWNQPQHF.

The chain is built from TRBV27 and TRBJ1-6; D not resolved. Per the germline V gene, CDR1 is MNHEY and CDR2 is SMNVEV (reference sequence). CDR3 length: 16 amino acids. V was cut by 5 bases and J by 0 bases, with 11 bases left in between. CDR3: CASSIGRPSYNSPLHF. In nucleotides, the CDR3 is TGTGCCAGCAGTATCGGGCGGCCCTCCTATAATTCACCCCTCCACTTT.

CDR3 sequence (DNA): TGTGCCAGCAGTTTGAGGGAAAGGGGGTTCAGCTCCTATAATTCACCCCTCCACTTT. Its protein is CASSLRERGFSSYNSPLHF. The chain couples TRBV27 to TRBJ1-6, with TRBD1 as a possible D gene (6 bases). The CDR3 runs to 19 residues. Germline V CDR1 and CDR2: MNHEY, SMNVEV (reference sequence). V was cut by 3 bases and J by 0 bases, with 18 bases left in between.

The chain combines TRBV7-9 with TRBJ1-1, with D uncertain. Trimming cost V 1 base and J 0 bases, with 12 bases left between them. Germline assignment: CDR1 SEHNR and CDR2 FQNEAQ (reference sequence). This CDR3 is 16 amino acids long. DNA of the CDR3: TGTGCCAGCAGCTTAGAGGAATTCGAGTTGAACACTGAAGCTTTCTTT. This gives the protein CASSLEEFELNTEAFF.

The chain links TRBV4-2 to TRBJ1-1, with D maybe TRBD1 (6 bases). CDR3 length: 14 residues. Trimming cost V 4 bases and J 5 bases, with 14 bases left between them. CDR1 and CDR2 from the germline V gene are LGHNA and YNFKEQ. CDR3 loop: CASSPQGVGTEAFF. CDR3 bases: TGTGCCAGCAGCCCACAGGGAGTGGGTACTGAAGCTTTCTTT.

This clone is a singleton in its sample. V gene TRBV4-3 combines with J gene TRBJ2-3; D not certain. Germline V CDR1 and CDR2: LGHNA, YSLEER. V was shortened by 0 bases and J by 7 bases, with 17 bases between the two germline ends. There are 16 residues in the CDR3. The CDR3 region is CASSQDLKDPHYTQYF. The CDR3 DNA follows: TGCGCCAGCAGCCAAGATTTAAAGGACCCTCATTATACGCAGTATTTT.

As to this clone: The junction and the germline gene differ at one end; a read error may be behind it. This sequence joins TRBV7-9 and TRBJ2-7; the D call may be TRBD1 or TRBD2 (5 bases each). The CDR3 contains 12 residues. Germline CDR1 reads SEHNR; CDR2 reads FQNEAQ (reference sequence). The CDR3 here is CASSSRDGVDNF. The CDR3 DNA sequence: TGTGCCAGCAGCTCTCGGGACGGAGTTGACAACTTC.

This chain uses TRBV9 with TRBJ2-3; D remains unclear. This CDR3 spans 15 amino acids. Germline V lookup: CDR1 SGDLS, CDR2 YYNGEE. V gave up 4 bases and J gave up 3 bases, with 15 bases separating them. The CDR3 DNA follows: TGTGCCAGCAGCCTCCGACAAACTTGGACAGATACGCAGTATTTT. This gives the protein CASSLRQTWTDTQYF.

The chain combines TRBV6-5 with TRBJ1-1, with 8 bases identical to TRBD1. The junction had 10 bases not matched to a gene; V was cut back by 8 bases and J by 5 bases. The CDR3 totals 14 residues. The germline V gene encodes CDR1 MNHEY and CDR2 SVGAGI. CDR3 in amino acids: CASRNRGYQTEAFF. DNA for the CDR3: TGTGCCAGCCGTAACAGGGGGTATCAGACTGAAGCTTTCTTT.

The chain is built from TRBV10-3 and TRBJ1-1, with D perhaps TRBD1 (6 bases). CDR1 is ENHRY, CDR2 SYGVKD, per germline. Trimming pared 2 bases from V and 1 base from J, leaving 11 bases between. The CDR3 totals 15 residues. The CDR3 here is CAISEGGGTNTEAFF. CDR3 DNA: TGTGCCATCAGTGAGGGGGGGGGCACGAACACTGAAGCTTTCTTT.

The chain has TRBV19 and TRBJ2-2; D call uncertain. Trimming removed 7 bases at V and 1 base at J, with 10 bases between. The CDR3 runs 14 residues. Germline V gene lookup returns CDR1 LNHDA and CDR2 SQIVND (reference sequence). The CDR3 DNA sequence: TGTGCCAGTAATCGGGCAGTGAACACCGGGGAGCTGTTTTTT. This encodes CASNRAVNTGELFF.

V is TRBV18 and J is TRBJ2-3; D not resolved. V shed 2 bases and J shed 4 bases, with 10 bases lying between them. Germline values: CDR1 KGHSH, CDR2 LQKENI. The CDR3 totals 14 residues. The CDR3 loop is CASSPNRMPDTQYF. The CDR3 bases are TGTGCCAGCTCACCAAACCGTATGCCAGATACGCAGTATTTT.

The chain employs TRBV19 and TRBJ1-2, with D possibly matching TRBD1 (5 bases). V was trimmed by 5 bases and J by 7 bases, leaving 14 bases between them. The CDR3 has 13 residues. Germline V gives CDR1 LNHDA, CDR2 SQIVND (reference sequence). This chain's CDR3 is CASSFLGGGGYTF. CDR3 nucleotide sequence: TGTGCCAGTAGTTTCCTCGGGGGTGGTGGCTACACCTTC.

CDR3 region: CASSVQDRGNNSPLHF. CDR3 in DNA: TGTGCCAGCAGCGTCCAAGACAGGGGGAACAATTCACCCCTCCACTTT. This chain links TRBV13 with TRBJ1-6, with 9 bases fitting TRBD1. This CDR3 spans 16 amino acids. Germline V gene data show CDR1 as PRHDT and CDR2 as FYEKMQ (reference sequence). The J segment lost 7 bases and the V segment lost 5 bases, leaving 9 bases of the junction unmatched.

The chain combines TRBV5-8 with TRBJ2-7; D is uncertain. The CDR3 covers 12 residues. Trimming pared 4 bases from V and 4 bases from J, leaving 9 bases between. CDR1 and CDR2 from the germline V gene are SGHTS and YDEGEE. CDR3 protein: CASSVAYYEQYF. CDR3 bases: TGTGCCAGCAGCGTAGCTTATTACGAGCAGTACTTC.

The CDR3 is CASSATSGGLSYNEQFF. For the CDR3, the DNA is TGTGCCAGCAGCGCGACTAGCGGGGGCTTGTCCTACAATGAGCAGTTCTTC. The chain links TRBV11-3 to TRBJ2-1, with 12 bases aligning to TRBD2. V dropped 5 bases and J dropped 1; count of bases not matched to a gene: 6. The CDR3 extends over 17 amino acids. Per germline, CDR1 SGHNT and CDR2 YENEEA.

The chain combines TRBV10-2 with TRBJ2-7; TRBD2 is a possible D gene (6 bases). V lost 3 bases to trimming and J lost 2 bases, with 14 bases between them. There are 15 residues in the CDR3. From germline, CDR1 is WSHSY and CDR2 SAAADI. CDR3 nucleotides: TGCGCCAGCAGTGATGTTGACGGGGGTACCTACGAGCAGTACGTC. Residues: CASSDVDGGTYEQYV.

CDR3 bases: TGTGCCAGCGGCCCCTCAGGGCCCCCCTACGAGCAGTACGTC. This translates into CASGPSGPPYEQYV. This rearrangement joins TRBV6-5 to TRBJ2-7; TRBD1 might be the D (5 bases). This CDR3 has 14 residues. Germline-derived CDR1 and CDR2 are MNHEY and SVGAGI. Trimming took 8 bases from V and 2 from J, leaving 16 bases between them.

The rearrangement links TRBV9 to TRBJ2-3, with 9 bases that match TRBD1. The CDR3 loop spans 15 amino acids. Germline trimming cut 4 bases from V and 3 bases from J; bases unmatched to any gene: 6. Germline values: CDR1 SGDLS, CDR2 YYNGEE. CDR3 residues: CASSSRDRVTDTQYF. CDR3 coding DNA: TGTGCCAGCAGCTCCCGGGACAGGGTAACAGATACGCAGTATTTT.

The chain employs TRBV13 and TRBJ2-7, with 8 bases identical to TRBD1. V was pared by 0 bases and J by 2 bases, with 3 bases of the junction left unmatched. CDR1 is PRHDT and CDR2 is FYEKMQ in the germline V gene (reference sequence). The CDR3 runs 15 residues. This CDR3 is CASSLGTGQAYEQYF. The CDR3 bases are TGTGCCAGCAGCTTAGGCACGGGACAGGCCTACGAGCAGTACTTC.

This chain connects TRBV27 to TRBJ2-3; 13 bases map to TRBD2. Losses at the gene ends were 4 bases for V and 0 bases for J; bases not matched to a gene: 7. CDR3 size: 18 residues. Germline V gene data show CDR1 as MNHEY and CDR2 as SMNVEV (reference sequence). This CDR3 reads CASSSRLAGGQSTDTQYF. CDR3 DNA sequence: TGTGCCAGCAGTTCTCGACTAGCGGGGGGCCAAAGCACAGATACGCAGTATTTT.

The chain links TRBV9 to TRBJ2-3; D is unresolved. The germline V gene has CDR1 SGDLS and CDR2 YYNGEE. Trimming removed 1 base at V and 5 bases at J, with 11 bases between. This CDR3 has 14 residues. The CDR3 region has the DNA TGTGCCAGCAGCGTACTGGGGAACGTAGATACGCAGTATTTT. Translated: CASSVLGNVDTQYF.